Detailed here is one T cell receptor beta chain. Its antigen is not identified. This entry belongs to a study of OX40 agonist ivuxolimab in advanced cancers. Study details: Every 2 weeks, patients got intravenous ivuxolimab at one of six dose levels (0.01-10 mg/kg).

The repertoire was sequenced with immunoSEQ multiplex PCR; TCRdb's copy has only in-frame clones and lacks some. The sample comprises around 73,000 clones, 85% to 90% of which are singletons, and approximately 0.5% rests with the top ten. Baseline was the first blood sampling point, followed by cycle 4 day 1 and cycle 7 day 1. Study findings and constraints: Partly responding patients at 0.1-3.0 mg/kg showed some of the smallest clonal expansion.

The CDR3 sequence is 16 residues long. The germline CDR1 and CDR2 sequences are KGHSH and LQKENI. Germline trimming cut 4 bases from V and 4 bases from J; bases unmatched to any gene: 6. The source of this sequence is an adult with an advanced solid tumor such as melanoma, head and neck, liver or kidney cancer. This specimen consisted of CD4+ or CD8+ T cells sorted from blood, obtained in a trial of the OX40 agonist ivuxolimab. The chain uses TRBV18 and TRBJ2-2; 10 nucleotides line up with TRBD1. CDR3 bases: TGTGCCAGCTCACAGATGGGACAGGGGCTCACCGGGGAGCTGTTTTTT. Amino acid sequence: CASSQMGQGLTGELFF.